Below are 27 T cell receptor beta chains sequenced from a single sample in a study of T cell changes during pregnancy in multiple sclerosis. Using immunoSEQ multiplex PCR, the repertoire was profiled, and TCRdb retains in-frame clones only, with some absent. The sample has around 100,000 clones; 85% to 95% are singletons. The sequencing here drew on peripheral blood, taken after pregnancy. Source of these receptors: a female donor with multiple sclerosis, enrolled in a pregnancy study.

The chain couples TRBV25-1 to TRBJ1-2; 7 bases fit TRBD1. Germline lookup yields CDR1 MGHDK and CDR2 SYGVNS. V lost 7 bases and J lost 4; bases outside the gene matches: 6. This CDR3 comprises 13 residues. As DNA, the CDR3 is TGTGCCAGCATGTTGGGGACAGCCTATGGCTACACCTTC. Translation gives CASMLGTAYGYTF.

The chain is built from TRBV27 and TRBJ2-5; D may be TRBD2 (5 bases). CDR3 length equals 12 residues. Trimming took off 4 bases at V and 5 bases at J, with 8 bases between the two ends. Germline V gene lookup returns CDR1 MNHEY and CDR2 SMNVEV (reference sequence). The CDR3 sequence: CASSYTGETQYF. CDR3 coding DNA: TGTGCCAGCAGTTATACGGGGGAGACCCAGTACTTC.

The V and J genes are TRBV2 and TRBJ1-1, with D uncertain. The V end was cut by 2 bases, the J end by 3 bases, with 7 bases between. The CDR3 length is 13 residues. Germline V CDR1 and CDR2: SNHLY, FYNNEI. CDR3 DNA sequence: TGTGCCAGCAGTGAATTAGCTCACACTGAAGCTTTCTTT. It is translated as CASSELAHTEAFF.

In DNA, the CDR3 is TGTGCCAGCAGTGAGAGGAGGGACTTTCAGCCCCAGCATTTT. Protein product: CASSERRDFQPQHF. The chain employs TRBV2 and TRBJ1-5; TRBD1 might be the D (5 bases). Germline assignment: CDR1 SNHLY and CDR2 FYNNEI. Trimming took 3 bases from V and 6 from J, leaving 12 bases between them. This CDR3 has 14 residues.

The rearrangement uses TRBV10-2 and TRBJ2-7, with 12 bases aligning to TRBD2. Germline CDR1 is WSHSY and CDR2 is SAAADI. Trimming took 4 bases from V and 3 from J; bases not matched to a gene: 7. The CDR3 loop spans 16 amino acids. The chain's CDR3 is CASSGLAGGPNYEQYF. CDR3 sequence (DNA): TGCGCCAGCAGTGGCCTAGCGGGAGGGCCTAACTACGAGCAGTACTTC.

V is TRBV2 and J is TRBJ2-1, with D maybe TRBD2 (5 bases). CDR1 SNHLY and CDR2 FYNNEI come from the germline V gene. This CDR3 region has 15 residues. Between the trimmed V and J ends, which lost 6 bases and 12 bases, there was a span of 24 bases. The CDR3 DNA reads TGTGCCAGCAGGAGGGCGTTAGAGGTTGGCCCGGGGCAGTTCTTC. It specifies CASRRALEVGPGQFF.

In DNA form, the CDR3 reads TGCGCCAGCAGCCAAGTACAGGGCCTCTATGGCTACACCTTC. Translation: CASSQVQGLYGYTF. This chain uses TRBV4-1 with TRBJ1-2, with D possibly matching TRBD1 (6 bases). This CDR3 spans 14 amino acids. V lost 1 base and J lost 4, with 10 bases in between. The germline CDR1 and CDR2 sequences are MGHRA and YSYEKL.

As DNA, the CDR3 is TGTGCCTGGGGGCGGGAATCCAATGAGCAGTTCTTC. It codes for CAWGRESNEQFF. This rearrangement joins TRBV30 to TRBJ2-1; possible D gene TRBD2, 6 bases. Between the trimmed V and J ends, which lost 5 bases and 6 bases, there was a span of 11 bases. The CDR3 contains 12 residues. Germline lookup yields CDR1 GTSNPN and CDR2 SVGIG (reference sequence).

This chain links TRBV4-2 with TRBJ2-2, with D possibly matching TRBD2 (5 bases). CDR3 length: 17 amino acids. Germline V gene sequence: CDR1 LGHNA, CDR2 YNFKEQ. V dropped 0 bases and J dropped 4 bases, with 15 bases sitting between them. The CDR3 DNA sequence: TGTGCCAGCAGCCAAGATGGGTCGGAGGTGGGCACCGGGGAGCTGTTTTTT. Its translation: CASSQDGSEVGTGELFF.

J is TRBJ2-2 and V is TRBV19; 9 positions agree with TRBD2. Germline CDR1 and CDR2: LNHDA and SQIVND (reference sequence). The CDR3 spans 18 residues. The V and J ends lost 6 bases and 1 base, in that order; junction bases with no gene match: 12. The CDR3 sequence is CASRKGFSGSWNTGELFF. The CDR3 DNA sequence: TGTGCCAGTAGGAAGGGTTTTAGCGGGAGTTGGAACACCGGGGAGCTGTTTTTT.

The chain has TRBV6-5 and TRBJ1-6; 8 bases align to TRBD1. CDR3 length equals 16 residues. Germline-derived CDR1 and CDR2 are MNHEY and SVGAGI. V shed 0 bases and J 7 bases; nucleotides not matched to a gene: 5. The CDR3 DNA reads TGTGCCAGCAGTTACTCGACCAGGGGGCCAAATTCACCCCTCCACTTT. It encodes CASSYSTRGPNSPLHF.

This clone turned up a few times. The rearrangement links TRBV15 to TRBJ2-7; 8 positions match TRBD1. V lost 2 bases, J lost 5 bases, and 8 bases stayed unmatched. This CDR3 comprises 15 residues. CDR1 LNHNV and CDR2 YYDKDF come from the germline V gene (reference sequence). CDR3 nucleotide sequence: TGTGCCACCAGCAGACAGGACAGGGAGACACACGAGCAGTACTTC. Amino acids: CATSRQDRETHEQYF.

This clone was seen a few times. The chain links TRBV7-2 to TRBJ1-6, with 7 bases that match TRBD1. Germline CDR1 is SGHTA and CDR2 is FQGNSA. This CDR3 has 15 residues. Trimming cost V 4 bases and J 6 bases; bases outside gene matches: 6. In DNA, the CDR3 is TGTGCCAGCAGCTCGACAGGGACTCGTAATTCACCCCTCCACTTT. Protein: CASSSTGTRNSPLHF. Using reference TRBV7-2 and TRBJ1-6 for the parts outside the CDR3, the full variable domain is GAGVSQSPSNKVTEKGKDVELRCDPISGHTALYWYRQSLGQGLEFLIYFQGNSAPDKSGLPSDRFSAERTGGSVSTLTIQRTQQEDSAVYLCASSSTGTRNSPLHFGNGTRLTVT.

V gene TRBV7-9 combines with J gene TRBJ2-1; tentatively, D is TRBD2 (6 bases). CDR1 is SEHNR and CDR2 is FQNEAQ in the germline V gene (reference sequence). The CDR3 sequence is 14 residues long. V lost 5 bases and J 5 bases, leaving 13 bases between the germline ends. In DNA form, the CDR3 reads TGTGCCAGCAGCGCCGGGACTTCCAACAATGAGCAGTTCTTC. As protein: CASSAGTSNNEQFF.

This clone has just one count. The genes are TRBV25-1 and TRBJ1-3; the D gene is possibly TRBD1 (6 bases). Germline CDR1 is MGHDK and CDR2 is SYGVNS. There are 14 residues in the CDR3. V gave up 6 bases and J gave up 4 bases, with 13 bases separating them. CDR3 in DNA: TGTGCCAGCAGCCACACAGGGTTCGGAAACACCATATATTTT. Its protein product is CASSHTGFGNTIYF. Full variable domain (outside the CDR3, taken from reference TRBV25-1 and TRBJ1-3): EADIYQTPRYLVIGTGKKITLECSQTMGHDKMYWYQQDPGMELHLIHYSYGVNSTEKGDLSSESTVSRIRTEHFPLTLESARPSHTSQYLCASSHTGFGNTIYFGEGSWLTVV.

The genes are TRBV9 and TRBJ1-1, with a tentative D call TRBD1 (5 bases). The length of the CDR3 is 15 residues. Deletions cut 3 bases from V and 0 bases from J, with 12 bases between. The germline CDR1 and CDR2 sequences are SGDLS and YYNGEE. CDR3 nucleotides: TGTGCCAGCAGCGCTTCGACAGACCTGAACACTGAAGCTTTCTTT. Translation: CASSASTDLNTEAFF.

The J gene is TRBJ2-5, the V gene TRBV29-1, with 9 bases fitting TRBD1. V lost 5 bases, J lost 5 bases, and 9 bases stayed unmatched. CDR1 is SQVTM and CDR2 is ANQGSEA in the germline V gene. The CDR3 covers 14 residues. The CDR3 here is CSVCRTGVMETQYF. Here the CDR3 DNA reads TGCAGCGTTTGCAGGACAGGGGTTATGGAGACCCAGTACTTC.

This rearrangement joins TRBV20-1 to TRBJ2-5, with no clear D. The CDR3 has 11 amino acids. Deletions cut 6 bases from V and 1 base from J, with 6 bases between. Germline V gives CDR1 DFQATT, CDR2 SNEGSKA (reference sequence). The CDR3: CSAEVQETQYF. CDR3 bases: TGCAGTGCCGAGGTCCAAGAGACCCAGTACTTC.

V gene TRBV27 combines with J gene TRBJ2-7, with TRBD1 as a possible D gene (5 bases). The CDR3 is made up of 15 amino acids. The ends were cut back, 2 bases at V and 6 bases at J, with 17 bases in the middle. Germline V CDR1 and CDR2: MNHEY, SMNVEV (reference sequence). Here the CDR3 DNA reads TGTGCCAGCAGTTTACGGGCACCCCAGGGCCTCGAGCAGTACTTC. It is translated as CASSLRAPQGLEQYF.

The chain recombines TRBV19 with TRBJ2-7, with 8 nucleotides matching TRBD1. There are 16 residues in the CDR3. CDR1 LNHDA and CDR2 SQIVND come from the germline V gene (reference sequence). The ends lost 5 bases at V and 2 bases at J; junction bases unmatched: 11. Written as DNA, the CDR3 is TGTGCCAGTAGTCCCAAACGGACAGGGCCCCCCTACGAGCAGTACTTC. Amino acid sequence: CASSPKRTGPPYEQYF.

V usage is TRBV19 and J usage is TRBJ1-2, with D maybe TRBD1 (5 bases). The germline CDR1 and CDR2 sequences are LNHDA and SQIVND (reference sequence). The CDR3 has 11 amino acids. The germline V and J ends were trimmed by 8 bases and 3 bases, with 7 bases remaining between them. The CDR3 here is CASGTDYGYTF. CDR3 bases: TGTGCCAGTGGGACTGACTATGGCTACACCTTC.

This chain joins TRBV15 and TRBJ2-2; possibly TRBD1 for D (5 bases). Germline loops: CDR1 LNHNV, CDR2 YYDKDF (reference sequence). Trimming took off 0 bases at V and 6 bases at J, with 8 bases between the two ends. This CDR3 contains 14 residues. For the CDR3, the DNA is TGTGCCACCAGCAGAGATTTCAGGGCCGGGGAGCTGTTTTTT. This codes for CATSRDFRAGELFF.

The rearrangement joins TRBV7-3 to TRBJ2-1; the D gene is possibly TRBD1 (6 bases). Germline V gene data show CDR1 as SGHTA and CDR2 as FQGTGA. Between the trimmed V and J ends, which lost 5 bases and 6 bases, there was a span of 11 bases. CDR3 length: 13 amino acids. CDR3 loop: CASSPTGRNEQFF. The CDR3, as DNA: TGTGCCAGCAGCCCAACAGGGCGCAATGAGCAGTTCTTC.

The V call is TRBV7-3, the J call TRBJ1-3, with D unresolved. The CDR3 has 14 amino acids. Germline CDR1 and CDR2: SGHTA and FQGTGA. V lost 1 base and J 2 bases, leaving 6 bases between the germline ends. DNA of the CDR3: TGTGCCAGCAGCTTAAGCGGAGCTGGAAACACCATATATTTT. This codes for CASSLSGAGNTIYF.

The chain uses TRBV4-3 and TRBJ2-1; 9 nucleotides align to TRBD1. CDR1 and CDR2 from the germline V gene are LGHNA and YSLEER. This CDR3 comprises 16 residues. The trim removed 3 bases at V and 8 bases at J, leaving 11 bases unmatched. CDR3 residues: CASSQEGTGKADEQFF. The CDR3 DNA follows: TGCGCCAGCAGCCAGGAAGGGACAGGGAAGGCTGATGAGCAGTTCTTC.

The chain is built from TRBV15 and TRBJ2-1; maybe TRBD2 (6 bases). Deletions cut 0 bases from V and 1 base from J, with 7 bases between. CDR1 and CDR2 from the germline V gene are LNHNV and YYDKDF (reference sequence). This CDR3 is 15 amino acids long. The CDR3 sequence: CATSRDRGSYNEQFF. The DNA for the CDR3 is TGTGCCACCAGCAGAGACCGGGGGTCCTACAATGAGCAGTTCTTC.

The rearrangement joins TRBV2 to TRBJ2-5; D is unclear. CDR3 length: 15 residues. Germline CDR1 and CDR2: SNHLY and FYNNEI. The V end lost 0 bases, the J end lost 0 bases, and 8 bases lay between the germline ends. This CDR3 is CASSEASRYQETQYF. Written as DNA, the CDR3 is TGTGCCAGCAGTGAAGCAAGCAGGTACCAAGAGACCCAGTACTTC.